This is a list of T cell receptor beta chains from one sample in a study of T cells in Graves' hyperthyroidism and ophthalmopathy. MiXCR, run by TCRdb on the multiplex PCR reads, gives a single entry per CDR3 protein. This table holds 700,000 or so distinct CDR3 sequences, 16% found once. The sample comprised blood. All receptors come from a man aged 18 to 29 with Graves' hyperthyroidism. The CDR3 runs from the conserved cysteine through the conserved F or W. Fields, in order: V gene, J gene, D gene, clone size, CDR3 DNA, CDR3 protein. D genes are given only for firm matches. Expanded clones get a size class; other rows say once, few or many, or leave the size out.

V gene: TRBV20-1
J gene: TRBJ2-7
D gene: .
clone size: .
CDR3 DNA: TGCAGTGCTAGAGTTAGGTCCTACGAGCAGTACTTC
CDR3 protein: CSARVRSYEQYF

V gene: TRBV10-3
J gene: TRBJ1-1
D gene: TRBD1
clone size: .
CDR3 DNA: TGTGCCATCAGGGACGGGACAGAGAACACTGAAGCTTTCTTT
CDR3 protein: CAIRDGTENTEAFF

V gene: TRBV20-1
J gene: TRBJ2-7
D gene: TRBD1
clone size: many
CDR3 DNA: TGCAGTGCCTCCGACAGGGGTCAGGGGCAGTACTTC
CDR3 protein: CSASDRGQGQYF

V gene: TRBV2
J gene: TRBJ2-2
D gene: .
clone size: .
CDR3 DNA: TGTGCCAGCCTTTATACGCCGAACACCGGGGAGCTGTTTTTT
CDR3 protein: CASLYTPNTGELFF

V gene: TRBV28
J gene: TRBJ1-2
D gene: .
clone size: many
CDR3 DNA: TGTGCCAGCAGTCCCAGACCCAACACCGATGGCTACACCTTC
CDR3 protein: CASSPRPNTDGYTF

V gene: TRBV6-1
J gene: TRBJ1-4
D gene: .
clone size: .
CDR3 DNA: TGTGCCAGCAGTTATTCATACAGGCGGGCGGGTGAAAAACTGTTTTTT
CDR3 protein: CASSYSYRRAGEKLFF

V gene: TRBV7-2
J gene: TRBJ1-1
D gene: .
clone size: .
CDR3 DNA: TGTGCCAGCAGACGGCCCGGGACAAGAGATTCGGCTTTCTTT
CDR3 protein: CASRRPGTRDSAFF

V gene: TRBV20-1
J gene: TRBJ2-2
D gene: .
clone size: few
CDR3 DNA: TGCAGTGCGAGGAGAACCGGGACCGGTGGTACCGGGGAGCTGTTTTTT
CDR3 protein: CSARRTGTGGTGELFF

V gene: TRBV6-1
J gene: TRBJ2-7
D gene: .
clone size: many
CDR3 DNA: TGTGCCAGCGGGTGGTCCTACGAGCAGTACTTC
CDR3 protein: CASGWSYEQYF

V gene: TRBV5-6
J gene: TRBJ1-1
D gene: TRBD1
clone size: many
CDR3 DNA: TGTGCCAGCAGCCTCAGGGGGAACCCTGAAGCTTTCTTT
CDR3 protein: CASSLRGNPEAFF

V gene: TRBV4-3
J gene: TRBJ2-1
D gene: .
clone size: few
CDR3 DNA: TGCGCCAGCAGCCAAGAAGCAGGGGCGAGCTCCTACAATGAGCAGTTCTTC
CDR3 protein: CASSQEAGASSYNEQFF

V gene: TRBV29-1
J gene: TRBJ2-7
D gene: TRBD2
clone size: .
CDR3 DNA: TGCAGCGTTGAAGTGGCACTAGCGGGAGGGAACGAGCAGTACTTC
CDR3 protein: CSVEVALAGGNEQYF

V gene: TRBV27
J gene: TRBJ2-7
D gene: TRBD1
clone size: few
CDR3 DNA: TGTGCCAGCAGCGCCCTGGGGACAGGGGCGGACGAGCAGTACTTC
CDR3 protein: CASSALGTGADEQYF

V gene: TRBV29-1
J gene: TRBJ2-7
D gene: TRBD2
clone size: few
CDR3 DNA: TGCAGCGTTTGGGGGGGTAAATACGAGCAGTACTTC
CDR3 protein: CSVWGGKYEQYF

V gene: TRBV6-6
J gene: TRBJ1-5
D gene: .
clone size: many
CDR3 DNA: TGTGCCAGCAGTTACACCGGTCACCCCCAGCATTTT
CDR3 protein: CASSYTGHPQHF

V gene: TRBV30
J gene: TRBJ2-3
D gene: .
clone size: .
CDR3 DNA: TGTGCCTGGAGTCGTACCCCTAGTAGCACAGATACGCAGTATTTT
CDR3 protein: CAWSRTPSSTDTQYF

V gene: TRBV19
J gene: TRBJ2-7
D gene: TRBD1
clone size: few
CDR3 DNA: TGTGCCAGTAGTGCGGCGAACAGGGGAACCTACGAGCAGTACTTC
CDR3 protein: CASSAANRGTYEQYF

V gene: TRBV5-1
J gene: TRBJ2-5
D gene: TRBD1
clone size: few
CDR3 DNA: TGCGCCAGCAGCTTGGCCGACAGGGATCAAGAGACCCAGTACTTC
CDR3 protein: CASSLADRDQETQYF

V gene: TRBV2
J gene: TRBJ2-1
D gene: .
clone size: .
CDR3 DNA: TGTGCCAGCAGTGCCATCCCACCTAAAAGGTACAATGAGCAGTTCTTC
CDR3 protein: CASSAIPPKRYNEQFF

V gene: TRBV5-1
J gene: TRBJ2-3
D gene: .
clone size: many
CDR3 DNA: TGCGCCAGCAGCTTTCGCCACGCAGATACGCAGTATTTT
CDR3 protein: CASSFRHADTQYF

V gene: TRBV28
J gene: TRBJ2-2
D gene: .
clone size: .
CDR3 DNA: TGTGCCAGCAGTCCGCCTAGGGTGAACACCGGGGAGCTGTTTTTT
CDR3 protein: CASSPPRVNTGELFF

V gene: TRBV20-1
J gene: TRBJ2-3
D gene: .
clone size: many
CDR3 DNA: TGCAGTGCTGGCTTAGGCACAATGGGGCAGTATTTT
CDR3 protein: CSAGLGTMGQYF

V gene: TRBV6-5
J gene: TRBJ2-1
D gene: TRBD1
clone size: .
CDR3 DNA: TGTGCCAGCAGTTACTGGGGGACAGGTCACAATGAGCAGTTCTTC
CDR3 protein: CASSYWGTGHNEQFF

V gene: TRBV2
J gene: TRBJ1-3
D gene: TRBD1
clone size: .
CDR3 DNA: TGTGCCAGCAGTGAACTTGGCAGGGGGTGGATCGACTCTGGAAACACCATATATTTT
CDR3 protein: CASSELGRGWIDSGNTIYF

V gene: TRBV9
J gene: TRBJ2-1
D gene: .
clone size: .
CDR3 DNA: TGTGCCAGTTCCAGGGGAGCTTCTTTCCACAATGAGCAGTTCTTC
CDR3 protein: CASSRGASFHNEQFF

V gene: TRBV11-3
J gene: TRBJ2-3
D gene: .
clone size: .
CDR3 DNA: TGTGCCAGCAGCTTAGCAGGGTCAGTTCCCACGCAGTATTTT
CDR3 protein: CASSLAGSVPTQYF

V gene: TRBV5-1
J gene: TRBJ2-3
D gene: .
clone size: many
CDR3 DNA: TGCGCCAGCAGCTTACAGGCCTCTAGCACAGATACGCAGTATTTT
CDR3 protein: CASSLQASSTDTQYF

V gene: TRBV6-5
J gene: TRBJ1-5
D gene: TRBD1
clone size: many
CDR3 DNA: TGTGCCAGCAATACCTTAACAGGGGTAAACCGAGTGGATCAGCCCCAGCATTTT
CDR3 protein: CASNTLTGVNRVDQPQHF

V gene: TRBV28
J gene: TRBJ1-1
D gene: .
clone size: many
CDR3 DNA: TGTGCCAGCAGTGCATCAGGGGTAGGTACTGAAGCTTTCTTT
CDR3 protein: CASSASGVGTEAFF

V gene: TRBV7-9
J gene: TRBJ2-1
D gene: .
clone size: many
CDR3 DNA: TGTGCCAGCAGCCCGAGCGATGGTGAGCAGTTCTTC
CDR3 protein: CASSPSDGEQFF

V gene: TRBV3-1
J gene: TRBJ1-5
D gene: .
clone size: .
CDR3 DNA: TGTGCCAGCAGCCAAGATCTGGGGGAGCCCCAGCATTTT
CDR3 protein: CASSQDLGEPQHF

V gene: TRBV3-1
J gene: TRBJ1-5
D gene: .
clone size: many
CDR3 DNA: TGTGCCAGCAGCCAAGGGGCCGAGAATCAGCCCCAGCATTTT
CDR3 protein: CASSQGAENQPQHF

V gene: TRBV28
J gene: TRBJ2-2
D gene: TRBD2
clone size: once
CDR3 DNA: TGTGCCAGCATTTCGAGCGGGGGATCGGGGGGCAGCCAGGTTGGCGGGGAGCTGTTTTTT
CDR3 protein: CASISSGGSGGSQVGGELFF

V gene: TRBV6-2/TRBV6-3
J gene: TRBJ2-3
D gene: TRBD2
clone size: many
CDR3 DNA: TGTGCCAGCAGTTACTCTCGCCTTTTAAGCGGGAGTACAGATACGCAGTATTTT
CDR3 protein: CASSYSRLLSGSTDTQYF

V gene: TRBV7-2
J gene: TRBJ2-2
D gene: TRBD1
clone size: .
CDR3 DNA: TGTGCCAGCAGCTTAAGGGACAGGGTTAACGGGGAGCTGTTTTTT
CDR3 protein: CASSLRDRVNGELFF

V gene: TRBV28
J gene: TRBJ2-6
D gene: .
clone size: many
CDR3 DNA: TGTGCCAGCAGTTTCGTCCCCCTAACTGGGGCCAACGTCCTGACTTTC
CDR3 protein: CASSFVPLTGANVLTF

V gene: TRBV4-1
J gene: TRBJ1-1
D gene: TRBD1
clone size: many
CDR3 DNA: TGCGCCAGCAGCCATCTAACAGGGGCCCTAAGGACTGAAGCTTTCTTT
CDR3 protein: CASSHLTGALRTEAFF

V gene: TRBV28
J gene: TRBJ2-1
D gene: .
clone size: many
CDR3 DNA: TGTGCCAGCAGCGTGGGCAGACCCCCGTACAATGAGCAGTTCTTC
CDR3 protein: CASSVGRPPYNEQFF